This record concerns one TCR beta chain sequence. Its antigen remains unidentified. Data came from immunoSEQ multiplex PCR; TCRdb stores just in-frame clones and leaves some out. The repertoire includes more than 45,000 clones, 88% of them detected once, and roughly 7.8% sits in the top ten. The germline V gene encodes CDR1 SEHNR and CDR2 FQNEAQ (reference sequence). V was clipped by 5 bases and J by 4 bases; unmatched bases: 13. CDR3 length: 18 amino acids. These data come from a study of OX40 agonist ivuxolimab in advanced cancers. Study-level findings and limits: The work left the antigen specificity of expanded peripheral T cells undetermined.

This TCR was sampled from an adult with an advanced solid tumor such as melanoma, head and neck, liver or kidney cancer. The material was CD4+ or CD8+ T cells sorted from blood, obtained in a trial of the OX40 agonist ivuxolimab. This chain links TRBV7-9 with TRBJ2-2, with 10 bases identical to TRBD2. The CDR3 nucleotides are TGTGCCAGCAGCGACCCTCGAGTAGCGGGAGGCCCCACCGGGGAGCTGTTTTTT. Residues: CASSDPRVAGGPTGELFF.